The 16 T cell receptor beta chains presented below share a single source sample, sequenced in a study of T-cell reconstitution after alpha-beta-depleted transplantation in children. Unique molecular identifiers were incorporated when the TCRbeta library was constructed. A single record per CDR3 protein comes from TCRdb applying MiXCR to the PCR reads. The table includes a few hundred thousand distinct CDR3 sequences, 25% to 30% detected once. This material consisted of PBMCs, taken before TCRalphabeta/CD19-depleted stem cell transplant. The receptors come from a boy under two years old with Wiskott-Aldrich syndrome, due to receive a stem cell transplant.

The CDR3 protein is CSVFFGGDTQYF. As DNA, the CDR3 is TGCAGTGTTTTTTTCGGGGGAGATACGCAGTATTTT. This chain uses TRBV20-1 with TRBJ2-3; weak D call: TRBD2 (6 bases). Trimming removed 7 bases at V and 5 bases at J, with 13 bases between. Germline V gene lookup returns CDR1 DFQATT and CDR2 SNEGSKA (reference sequence). This CDR3 has 12 residues.

This clonotype was recorded a few times. The V gene is TRBV5-1, the J gene TRBJ2-1, with D perhaps TRBD2 (9 bases). This CDR3 has 19 amino acids. The V end lost 5 bases, the J end lost 5 bases, and 29 bases lay between the germline ends. Germline V gives CDR1 SGHRS, CDR2 YFSETQ. CDR3 nucleotide sequence: TGCGCCAGCAGGTATCGACAGGGGATACTAGCGGGTATCAACAATGAGCAGTTCTTC. Translating it yields CASRYRQGILAGINNEQFF.

This clonotype has a handful of counts. The chain is built from TRBV29-1 and TRBJ2-3; 11 nucleotides match TRBD2. In germline, CDR1 is SQVTM, CDR2 ANQGSEA. The CDR3 is 13 residues long. The V segment lost 7 bases and the J segment 6 bases; nucleotides outside the gene matches: 6. In DNA, the CDR3 is TGCAGCGCGACTAGCGGGATGTATGATACGCAGTATTTT. It codes for CSATSGMYDTQYF.

The rearrangement joins TRBV12-3 or TRBV12-4 to TRBJ2-7, with no clear D. The CDR3 extends over 13 amino acids. V shed 5 bases and J shed 3 bases, with 11 bases lying between them. The CDR3 is CASSEIRDYEQYF. The CDR3 DNA sequence: TGTGCCAGCAGTGAGATAAGGGACTACGAGCAGTACTTC.

The chain links TRBV12-3 or TRBV12-4 to TRBJ2-2; a possible D gene is TRBD2 (5 bases). Trimming left V 10 bases short and J 7 bases short, with 16 bases between. The CDR3 is 13 residues long. CDR3 in DNA: TGTGCCACCCAGACTAACGAGGGCGGGGAGCTGTTTTTT. Translating gives CATQTNEGGELFF.

The rearrangement uses TRBV5-1 and TRBJ2-3, with a weak D call TRBD1 (6 bases). V was shortened by 1 base and J by 2 bases, with 11 bases between the two germline ends. The CDR3 loop spans 15 amino acids. CDR1 is SGHRS and CDR2 is YFSETQ in the germline V gene. The DNA for the CDR3 is TGCGCCAGCAGCTTGCGGCAGGGGCCCACAGATACGCAGTATTTT. The encoded protein is CASSLRQGPTDTQYF. The complete variable domain, with remaining parts taken from reference TRBV5-1 and TRBJ2-3, reads KAGVTQTPRYLIKTRGQQVTLSCSPISGHRSVSWYQQTPGQGLQFLFEYFSETQRNKGNFPGRFSGRQFSNSRSEMNVSTLELGDSALYLCASSLRQGPTDTQYFGPGTRLTVL.

The DNA of the CDR3 is TGTGCCAGCAGCTTAGCGGGAGGGACAGCTCGAGATACGCAGTATTTT. The encoded protein is CASSLAGGTARDTQYF. The gene calls are TRBV7-3 and TRBJ2-3; 9 nucleotides align to TRBD2. The CDR3 length is 16 residues. J lost 5 bases, V lost 2 bases, and 8 bases had no gene match. Per germline, CDR1 SGHTA and CDR2 FQGTGA.

The rearrangement links TRBV2 to TRBJ2-5; the match to TRBD1 covers 7 bases. Germline V gene lookup returns CDR1 SNHLY and CDR2 FYNNEI. The CDR3 sequence is 12 residues long. V lost 5 bases and J lost 7; bases outside the gene matches: 4. CDR3 in DNA: TGTGCCAGCAGTTCGACAGGGTTGACCCAGTACTTC. This sequence encodes CASSSTGLTQYF.

V usage is TRBV18 and J usage is TRBJ2-7; 11 nucleotides line up with TRBD2. The CDR3 is 19 amino acids. CDR1 and CDR2 from the germline V gene are KGHSH and LQKENI. V shed 4 bases and J 4 bases; nucleotides not matched to a gene: 18. The CDR3 protein is CASSLNRPIAGGPRYEQYF. CDR3 sequence (DNA): TGTGCCAGCTCACTCAACCGCCCTATAGCGGGAGGGCCTAGGTACGAGCAGTACTTC.

This chain joins TRBV5-1 and TRBJ2-2, with D perhaps TRBD1 (6 bases). CDR3 length: 16 residues. The germline V gene encodes CDR1 SGHRS and CDR2 YFSETQ. V lost 3 bases to trimming and J lost 5 bases, with 17 bases between them. The CDR3 DNA reads as TGCGCCAGCAGCTCCCGGGACATCACCCTTACCGGGGAGCTGTTTTTT. Its protein is CASSSRDITLTGELFF.

Regarding this clonotype: The CDR3 does not end in the conserved phenylalanine or tryptophan, so this is likely a read error. J is TRBJ2-1 and V is TRBV12-3 or TRBV12-4; D ambiguous. Trimming stripped 7 bases from V and 12 bases from J, with 16 bases between. The CDR3 is 12 amino acids. In DNA form, the CDR3 reads TGTGCCAGCACCATTGATAGTCGAAGGCAGTTCAGC. Protein: CASTIDSRRQFS.

In its sample, this clonotype was seen a few times. This chain connects TRBV4-1 to TRBJ2-1, with a possible D match to TRBD1 (6 bases). The CDR3 runs 15 residues. V was clipped by 4 bases and J by 5 bases, with 15 bases between them. Per the germline V gene, CDR1 is MGHRA and CDR2 is YSYEKL. The CDR3 spells CASSPTRGNNNEQFF. As DNA, the CDR3 is TGCGCCAGCAGCCCGACGAGGGGGAATAACAATGAGCAGTTCTTC.

The chain has TRBV28 and TRBJ2-7; perhaps TRBD2 as D (6 bases). Germline V gene lookup returns CDR1 MDHEN and CDR2 SYDVKM. The V end lost 6 bases, the J end lost 6 bases, and 12 bases lay between the germline ends. The CDR3 is 12 residues long. For the CDR3, the DNA is TGTGCCAGCAGCTCAGGGAGGTCCGAGCAGTACTTC. This codes for CASSSGRSEQYF.

CDR3 nucleotides: TGCGCCAGCAGCGCTGGCGTCTCCCGCTCCTACAATGAGCAGTTCTTC. It encodes CASSAGVSRSYNEQFF. The chain couples TRBV5-1 to TRBJ2-1; D ambiguous. V dropped 4 bases and J dropped 0 bases, with 14 bases sitting between them. Germline V gene sequence: CDR1 SGHRS, CDR2 YFSETQ. CDR3 length equals 16 residues. Full variable domain (remainder filled in from reference TRBV5-1 and TRBJ2-1): KAGVTQTPRYLIKTRGQQVTLSCSPISGHRSVSWYQQTPGQGLQFLFEYFSETQRNKGNFPGRFSGRQFSNSRSEMNVSTLELGDSALYLCASSAGVSRSYNEQFFGPGTRLTVL.

This chain links TRBV6-1 with TRBJ2-7; D gene unclear. Germline loops: CDR1 MNHNS, CDR2 SASEGT. This CDR3 spans 15 amino acids. Trimming pared 6 bases from V and 0 bases from J, leaving 15 bases between. CDR3 amino acids: CASSPNRAVSYEQYF. DNA of the CDR3: TGTGCCAGCAGCCCAAACCGGGCCGTCTCCTACGAGCAGTACTTC.

The chain links TRBV2 to TRBJ2-1, with 8 bases lining up with TRBD2. Trimming at V came to 1 base and at J to 5 bases, leaving 10 bases not matched to a gene. This CDR3 contains 17 residues. Germline V gene data show CDR1 as SNHLY and CDR2 as FYNNEI. In nucleotides, the CDR3 is TGTGCCAGCAGTGAAGAGGGGAGCGGGAGTTTGGACAATGAGCAGTTCTTC. Translated: CASSEEGSGSLDNEQFF.